Below, 32 T cell receptor beta chains from the same sample are listed, as sequenced in a study of shared clonotypes between healthy human individuals. CD45RO negativity and positive selection for CCR7 defined naive CD8 cells, a population that excluded terminally differentiated effector memory CD45RA+ cells. Method: immunoSEQ multiplex PCR; TCRdb's copy keeps in-frame clones and lacks some. The sample has some 2,000,000 clones, approximately 94% seen once. Sequencing used naive CD8+ T cells sorted from blood. The source of these receptors is a man younger than 35 in good health.

The V and J genes are TRBV6-5 and TRBJ1-6; D is unclear. The V end was cut by 0 bases, the J end by 7 bases, with 13 bases between. Germline-derived CDR1 and CDR2 are MNHEY and SVGAGI. CDR3 length: 16 amino acids. The CDR3 region is CASSYSEAPGNSPLHF. CDR3 DNA sequence: TGTGCCAGCAGTTACTCGGAGGCTCCGGGGAATTCACCCCTCCACTTT.

The gene calls are TRBV7-8 and TRBJ2-3, with D perhaps matching TRBD1 (7 bases). Per the germline V gene, CDR1 is SGHVS and CDR2 is FQNEAQ. The CDR3 runs 15 residues. V lost 2 bases and J 2 bases, leaving 11 bases between the germline ends. CDR3 coding DNA: TGTGCCAGCAGCTTACAGGGGGGATACACAGATACGCAGTATTTT. Amino acids: CASSLQGGYTDTQYF.

Comments on this clone: Sequence at one end of the junction differs from germline and may be a read error. Other nucleotide sequences from this sample produce the same CDR3. This chain joins TRBV7-7 and TRBJ2-7, with 9 nucleotides matching TRBD1. The CDR3 loop spans 14 amino acids. Germline V gives CDR1 SSHAT, CDR2 FNYEAQ (reference sequence). The DNA for the CDR3 is TGTGCTAGCAGCCCCGGGACAGGGACCTACGAGCAGTACTTC. Its translation: CASSPGTGTYEQYF. The full variable domain, its missing parts supplied by reference TRBV7-7 and TRBJ2-7, is GAGVSQSPRYKVTKRGQDVTLRCDPISSHATLYWYQQALGQGPEFLTYFNYEAQPDKSGLPSDRFSAERPEGSISTLTIQRTEQRDSAMYRCASSPGTGTYEQYFGPGTRLTVT.

The chain links TRBV28 to TRBJ2-5, with a possible D match to TRBD2 (6 bases). Germline CDR1 is MDHEN and CDR2 is SYDVKM. This CDR3 has 15 residues. V gave up 6 bases and J gave up 0 bases, with 14 bases separating them. CDR3 nucleotide sequence: TGTGCCAGCAGCACACTGCGGGACTACCAAGAGACCCAGTACTTC. This sequence encodes CASSTLRDYQETQYF.

V is TRBV10-3 and J is TRBJ2-2; 11 bases are a match to TRBD2. Germline V gene sequence: CDR1 ENHRY, CDR2 SYGVKD. Germline trimming cut 3 bases from V and 0 bases from J; bases unmatched to any gene: 6. CDR3 length: 18 amino acids. CDR3: CAISDLLAGGSNTGELFF. The CDR3 region has the DNA TGTGCCATCAGTGATTTGCTAGCGGGAGGATCGAACACCGGGGAGCTGTTTTTT.

This chain connects TRBV30 to TRBJ2-3, with TRBD2 as a possible D gene (6 bases). From germline, CDR1 is GTSNPN and CDR2 SVGIG (reference sequence). V lost 0 bases, J lost 2 bases, and 9 bases lay in between. This CDR3 comprises 14 residues. This chain's CDR3 is CAWSVGGITDTQYF. CDR3 sequence (DNA): TGTGCCTGGAGTGTAGGCGGGATCACAGATACGCAGTATTTT.

The rearrangement joins TRBV7-9 to TRBJ2-3; 9 bases are shared with TRBD2. The CDR3 spans 17 residues. Germline-derived CDR1 and CDR2 are SEHNR and FQNEAQ (reference sequence). Trimming took 5 bases from V and 2 from J; bases not matched to a gene: 11. In DNA, the CDR3 is TGTGCCAGCAGCCAACTGGCGGGACTAGCCTACACAGATACGCAGTATTTT. Amino acids: CASSQLAGLAYTDTQYF.

The chain couples TRBV7-9 to TRBJ2-3; possibly TRBD1 or TRBD2 for D (5 bases each). Looked up from germline, CDR1 is SEHNR and CDR2 is FQNEAQ (reference sequence). The CDR3 runs 16 residues. V gave up 5 bases and J gave up 0 bases, with 15 bases separating them. The CDR3 DNA reads TGTGCCAGCAGCCCCCCTCGGGGACCAAGCACAGATACGCAGTATTTT. Translated, it gives CASSPPRGPSTDTQYF.

This chain links TRBV12-5 with TRBJ1-5; D uncertain. The germline CDR1 and CDR2 sequences are LGHNT and FRNRAP. Trimming removed 2 bases from V and 1 base from J, with 3 bases in between. The CDR3 has 13 residues. CDR3 sequence: CASGLISNQPQHF. The CDR3 DNA reads TGTGCTAGTGGTTTGATCAGCAATCAGCCCCAGCATTTT.

The V gene is TRBV28, the J gene TRBJ2-2; no clear D gene. Trimming cost V 2 bases and J 1 base, with 8 bases left between them. Germline V CDR1 and CDR2: MDHEN, SYDVKM. The CDR3 runs 15 residues. This CDR3 is CASSLRLENTGELFF. CDR3 nucleotides: TGTGCCAGCAGTTTACGGCTGGAGAACACCGGGGAGCTGTTTTTT. Variable domain in full (rest from reference TRBV28 and TRBJ2-2): DVKVTQSSRYLVKRTGEKVFLECVQDMDHENMFWYRQDPGLGLRLIYFSYDVKMKEKGDIPEGYSVSREKKERFSLILESASTNQTSMYLCASSLRLENTGELFFGEGSRLTVL.

J is TRBJ2-5 and V is TRBV10-3; 8 bases agree with TRBD1. The CDR3 loop spans 13 amino acids. CDR1 ENHRY and CDR2 SYGVKD come from the germline V gene. J lost 4 bases, V lost 10 bases, and 8 bases had no gene match. The CDR3 reads CATRTGYGETQYF. DNA for the CDR3: TGTGCCACCAGGACAGGGTACGGAGAGACCCAGTACTTC.

This clone was found once. J is TRBJ2-7 and V is TRBV2; tentative D call: TRBD1 (7 bases). The CDR3 runs 14 residues. In germline, CDR1 is SNHLY, CDR2 FYNNEI. Trimming removed 8 bases at V and 6 bases at J, with 20 bases between. The CDR3 is CASGGGAEWSEQYF. The CDR3 bases are TGTGCCAGCGGAGGGGGCGCAGAATGGAGCGAGCAGTACTTC.

This chain connects TRBV6-1 to TRBJ2-5; D possibly corresponds to TRBD1 (5 bases). V was trimmed by 8 bases and J by 5 bases, leaving 12 bases between them. Germline V lookup: CDR1 MNHNS, CDR2 SASEGT. This CDR3 spans 12 amino acids. This CDR3 reads CASWGQGETQYF. The CDR3 bases are TGTGCCAGCTGGGGCCAAGGGGAGACCCAGTACTTC.

The chain joins TRBV2 to TRBJ2-1; perhaps TRBD2 as D (5 bases). This CDR3 has 16 residues. The V end was cut by 5 bases, the J end by 0 bases, with 14 bases between. CDR1 and CDR2 from the germline V gene are SNHLY and FYNNEI. The CDR3 reads CASSRLHPSSYNEQFF. CDR3 DNA sequence: TGTGCCAGCAGTAGACTACATCCTAGCTCCTACAATGAGCAGTTCTTC.

This chain connects TRBV6-4 to TRBJ2-3; unclear D gene. CDR1 MRHNA and CDR2 SNTAGT come from the germline V gene. The CDR3 is 18 amino acids. The V gene lost 0 bases and the J gene lost 6 bases, with 22 bases spanning the gap. The chain's CDR3 is CASSDSGIISLRIDTQYF. CDR3 bases: TGTGCCAGCAGTGACTCGGGTATTATTTCACTGCGTATCGATACGCAGTATTTT.

The chain employs TRBV11-2 and TRBJ2-5; D gene uncertain. The CDR3 loop spans 11 amino acids. Trimming took off 5 bases at V and 5 bases at J, with 6 bases between the two ends. Germline values: CDR1 SGHAT, CDR2 FQNNGV. For the CDR3, the DNA is TGTGCCAGCAGCGGGTTCGAGACCCAGTACTTC. Encoded protein: CASSGFETQYF.

This rearrangement joins TRBV7-9 to TRBJ2-5; TRBD1 matches at 10 bases. V lost 6 bases, J lost 4 bases, and 14 bases stayed unmatched. The V gene's germline CDR1 is SEHNR and CDR2 FQNEAQ (reference sequence). The CDR3 loop spans 17 amino acids. CDR3 residues: CASRHPGQGQAGETQYF. DNA of the CDR3: TGTGCCAGCAGACATCCGGGACAGGGGCAGGCGGGAGAGACCCAGTACTTC.

As concerns this clone: The DNA is omitted, as the CDR3 cannot be located on it reliably, and the CDR3 follows TCRdb's listing. The J gene is TRBJ2-3, the V gene TRBV4-3. CDR1 LGHNA and CDR2 YSLEER come from the germline V gene. The CDR3 is 17 amino acids long, termini counted. The CDR3 loop reads CASSQDSSGRGTDTQYF.

This chain connects TRBV7-2 to TRBJ2-3, with D tentatively TRBD2 (6 bases). The CDR3 contains 15 residues. The V end lost 3 bases, the J end lost 2 bases, and 12 bases lay between the germline ends. Germline lookup yields CDR1 SGHTA and CDR2 FQGNSA. The CDR3 here is CASSFRGRITDTQYF. CDR3 DNA: TGTGCCAGCAGCTTCCGGGGGAGGATCACAGATACGCAGTATTTT. Combining the CDR3 with reference TRBV7-2 and TRBJ2-3 gives the whole variable domain GAGVSQSPSNKVTEKGKDVELRCDPISGHTALYWYRQSLGQGLEFLIYFQGNSAPDKSGLPSDRFSAERTGGSVSTLTIQRTQQEDSAVYLCASSFRGRITDTQYFGPGTRLTVL.

The chain combines TRBV6-1 with TRBJ1-1, with 8 bases lining up with TRBD1. Germline lookup yields CDR1 MNHNS and CDR2 SASEGT. V lost 6 bases, J lost 1 base, and 4 bases stayed unmatched. The CDR3 extends over 14 amino acids. This CDR3 is CASSHGQGNTEAFF. CDR3 bases: TGTGCCAGCAGCCATGGACAGGGGAACACTGAAGCTTTCTTT.

On this clone itself: Other DNA sequences in this sample translate to the same CDR3. This CDR3 reads CASSLEGANTEAFF. CDR3 nucleotide sequence: TGTGCCAGCAGCTTAGAGGGGGCAAACACTGAAGCTTTCTTT. This chain links TRBV11-2 with TRBJ1-1; TRBD1 might be the D (6 bases). The CDR3 runs 14 residues. V lost 0 bases to trimming and J lost 2 bases, with 7 bases between them. Germline V lookup: CDR1 SGHAT, CDR2 FQNNGV.

This clone has only a few counts. V gene TRBV13 combines with J gene TRBJ1-6; 7 bases match TRBD1. The ends lost 5 bases at V and 7 bases at J; junction bases unmatched: 5. The CDR3 has 14 residues. Germline CDR1 reads PRHDT; CDR2 reads FYEKMQ (reference sequence). The CDR3 region has the DNA TGTGCCAGCAGCCCCCGGGACAGCAATTCACCCCTCCACTTT. It yields the protein CASSPRDSNSPLHF.

The chain is built from TRBV5-1 and TRBJ2-5; D could derive from TRBD1 or TRBD2 (5 bases each). V was cut by 4 bases and J by 2 bases, with 21 bases left in between. Per the germline V gene, CDR1 is SGHRS and CDR2 is YFSETQ. CDR3 length: 17 amino acids. The DNA of the CDR3 is TGCGCCAGCAGCCTCCTCGGAGGACGGGACCCACAAGAGACCCAGTACTTC. Its protein is CASSLLGGRDPQETQYF.

The chain couples TRBV28 to TRBJ2-7; D unresolved. CDR3 size: 14 residues. Trimming left V 6 bases short and J 3 bases short, with 15 bases between. Germline V gene data show CDR1 as MDHEN and CDR2 as SYDVKM. In nucleotides, the CDR3 is TGTGCCAGCAGCACGATAAACACCTACTACGAGCAGTACTTC. Its translation is CASSTINTYYEQYF.

This rearrangement joins TRBV6-4 to TRBJ1-2, with D unresolved. CDR3 length: 13 residues. The ends were cut back, 4 bases at V and 3 bases at J, with 9 bases in the middle. CDR1 and CDR2 (germline): MRHNA, SNTAGT. This chain's CDR3 is CASSGNLDYGYTF. The CDR3 DNA follows: TGTGCCAGCAGTGGAAACCTCGACTATGGCTACACCTTC.

Remarks on this clone: Other nucleotide sequences in the sample specify the same CDR3. The rearrangement joins TRBV7-9 to TRBJ2-3, with TRBD1 identical over 7 bases. After removal of 0 bases from V and 4 bases from J, the junction contained 4 bases not matched to a gene. The CDR3 consists of 15 residues. Germline CDR1 and CDR2: SEHNR and FQNEAQ (reference sequence). CDR3 in DNA: TGTGCCAGCAGCTTAGCGTTAGGGGGCCCAGATACGCAGTATTTT. Protein product: CASSLALGGPDTQYF.

The sample holds one count of this clone. This chain links TRBV6-5 with TRBJ1-2; a weak D match, TRBD1 (6 bases). Germline V gene lookup returns CDR1 MNHEY and CDR2 SVGAGI. Trimming took off 8 bases at V and 6 bases at J, with 13 bases between the two ends. The CDR3 consists of 12 residues. The CDR3 loop reads CASGLTGHGYTF. Written as DNA, the CDR3 is TGTGCCAGCGGCCTGACAGGACATGGCTACACCTTC.

CDR3 DNA: TGTGCCAGCAGTTTACTGGGGGTGGGTGAAAAACTGTTTTTT. It specifies CASSLLGVGEKLFF. The V and J genes are TRBV27 and TRBJ1-4; perhaps TRBD1 as D (5 bases). The CDR3 has 14 amino acids. Germline CDR1 is MNHEY and CDR2 is SMNVEV (reference sequence). The ends were cut back, 2 bases at V and 7 bases at J, with 11 bases in the middle.

Concerning this clone itself: Other nucleotide sequences from this sample produce the same CDR3. This rearrangement joins TRBV7-9 to TRBJ2-3; TRBD2 agrees at 12 bases. The CDR3 sequence is 15 residues long. Trimming removed 4 bases from V and 4 bases from J; junction bases left unmatched: 3. Germline V gene sequence: CDR1 SEHNR, CDR2 FQNEAQ (reference sequence). The CDR3 DNA is TGTGCCAGCAGCTCGACTAGCGGGAGTCCAGATACGCAGTATTTT. As protein: CASSSTSGSPDTQYF.

About this clone: Other DNA sequences in the same sample also yield this CDR3. This sequence joins TRBV6-6 and TRBJ2-7; TRBD1 might be the D (6 bases). The CDR3 has 13 amino acids. Per the germline V gene, CDR1 is MNHNY and CDR2 is SVGAGI (reference sequence). Trimming shortened V by 5 bases and J by 3 bases, and 11 bases separated the two germline ends. The CDR3 DNA follows: TGTGCCAGCAGTCCCGGACAGAACTACGAGCAGTACTTC. This encodes CASSPGQNYEQYF.

CDR3 nucleotide sequence: TGTGCCGGTCGGAGGGACAGGGCCAGCCCCCAGTACTTC. This translates into CAGRRDRASPQYF. This chain links TRBV7-9 with TRBJ2-5, with 9 bases matching TRBD1. The V gene end was trimmed by 11 bases and the J gene end by 9 bases; junction bases not matched to a gene: 13. There are 13 residues in the CDR3. The germline V gene encodes CDR1 SEHNR and CDR2 FQNEAQ (reference sequence).

This sequence joins TRBV2 and TRBJ2-5; TRBD2 matches 14 bases. CDR1 and CDR2 (germline): SNHLY, FYNNEI. The CDR3 has 18 residues. V lost 4 bases to trimming and J lost 0 bases; unmatched junction nucleotides: 7. CDR3 sequence reads: CASSAPTSGRVYQETQYF. DNA for the CDR3: TGTGCCAGCAGTGCGCCGACTAGCGGGAGGGTCTACCAAGAGACCCAGTACTTC. The whole variable domain, filled in from reference TRBV2 and TRBJ2-5, reads EPEVTQTPSHQVTQMGQEVILRCVPISNHLYFYWYRQILGQKVEFLVSFYNNEISEKSEIFDDQFSVERPDGSNFTLKIRSTKLEDSAMYFCASSAPTSGRVYQETQYFGPGTRLLVL.